This entry concerns a single T cell receptor beta chain. Antigen specificity is unknown. CDR1 is SEHNR, CDR2 FQNEAQ, per germline (reference sequence). The CDR3 contains 14 residues. V gave up 2 bases and J gave up 5 bases, with 10 bases separating them. This entry comes from a study of cytomegalovirus exposure and HLA in healthy donors. The study, taken as a whole, reports: TCR beta chains numbering more than 150 were designated cytomegalovirus-associated.

PCR was performed using 60 Vbeta and 13 Jbeta primers. In the authors' workflow: About 12 million of tens of millions of unique TCR beta chains were shared, per a later count. Profiled with immunoSEQ multiplex PCR; TCRdb holds only in-frame clones, not every one. V and J calls and clone size come straight from that table; D and trimming were deduced from the DNA. This sample's table reports 150,000 or so clones. This sequence originates from a woman aged 60-75 years in good health and CMV-seronegative. The genes are TRBV7-9 and TRBJ1-5; D is unclear. Sequencing was carried out using PBMCs. As DNA, the CDR3 is TGTGCCAGCAGCTTATCGGGTGCGGATCAGCCCCAGCATTTT. This codes for CASSLSGADQPQHF.